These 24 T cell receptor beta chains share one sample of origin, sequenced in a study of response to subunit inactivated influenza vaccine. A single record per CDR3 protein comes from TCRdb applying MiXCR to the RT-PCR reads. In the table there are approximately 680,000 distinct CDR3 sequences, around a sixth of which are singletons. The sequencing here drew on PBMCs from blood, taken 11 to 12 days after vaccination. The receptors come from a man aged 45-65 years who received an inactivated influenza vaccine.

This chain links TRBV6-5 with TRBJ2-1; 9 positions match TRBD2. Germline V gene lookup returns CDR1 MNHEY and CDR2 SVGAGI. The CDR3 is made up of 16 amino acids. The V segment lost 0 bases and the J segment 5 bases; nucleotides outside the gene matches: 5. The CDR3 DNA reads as TGTGCCAGCAGTTACTCGACTAGCGGAGGCCACAATGAGCAGTTCTTC. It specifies CASSYSTSGGHNEQFF.

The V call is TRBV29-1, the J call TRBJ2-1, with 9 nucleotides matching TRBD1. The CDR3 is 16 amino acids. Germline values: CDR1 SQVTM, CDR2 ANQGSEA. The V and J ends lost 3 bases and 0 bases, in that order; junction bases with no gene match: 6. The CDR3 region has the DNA TGCAGCGTTGAGGGGGACAGGGAGAGCTCCTACAATGAGCAGTTCTTC. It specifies CSVEGDRESSYNEQFF.

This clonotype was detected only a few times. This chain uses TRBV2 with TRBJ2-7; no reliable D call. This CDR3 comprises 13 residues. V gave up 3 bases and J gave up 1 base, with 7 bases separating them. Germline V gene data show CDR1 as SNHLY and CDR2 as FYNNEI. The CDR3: CASSDSRSYEQYF. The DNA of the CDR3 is TGTGCCAGCAGTGACTCTAGATCCTACGAGCAGTACTTC.

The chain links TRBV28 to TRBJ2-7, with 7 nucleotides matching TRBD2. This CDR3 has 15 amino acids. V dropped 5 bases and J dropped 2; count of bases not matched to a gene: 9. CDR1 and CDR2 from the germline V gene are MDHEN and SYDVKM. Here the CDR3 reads CASSDGTIHPYEQYF. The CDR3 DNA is TGTGCCAGCAGTGACGGGACTATCCACCCCTACGAGCAGTACTTC.

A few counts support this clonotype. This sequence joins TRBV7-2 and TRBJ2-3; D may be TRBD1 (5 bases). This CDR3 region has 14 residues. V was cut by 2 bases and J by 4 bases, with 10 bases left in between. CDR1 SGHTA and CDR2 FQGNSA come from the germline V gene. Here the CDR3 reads CASSLMGPADTQYF. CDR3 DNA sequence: TGTGCCAGCAGCTTAATGGGGCCCGCAGATACGCAGTATTTT.

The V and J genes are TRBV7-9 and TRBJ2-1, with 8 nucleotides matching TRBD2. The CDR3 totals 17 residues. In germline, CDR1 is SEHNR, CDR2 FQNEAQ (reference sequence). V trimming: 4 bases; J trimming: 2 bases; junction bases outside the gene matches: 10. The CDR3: CASSSRGGDLTYNEQFF. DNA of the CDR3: TGTGCCAGCAGCTCACGGGGGGGGGACCTAACCTACAATGAGCAGTTCTTC.

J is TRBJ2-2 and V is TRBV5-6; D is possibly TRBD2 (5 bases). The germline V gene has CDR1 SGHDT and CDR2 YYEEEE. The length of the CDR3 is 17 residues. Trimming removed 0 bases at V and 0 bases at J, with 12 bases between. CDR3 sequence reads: CASSLGTRFANTGELFF. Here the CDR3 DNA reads TGTGCCAGCAGCTTGGGTACTAGGTTCGCGAACACCGGGGAGCTGTTTTTT.

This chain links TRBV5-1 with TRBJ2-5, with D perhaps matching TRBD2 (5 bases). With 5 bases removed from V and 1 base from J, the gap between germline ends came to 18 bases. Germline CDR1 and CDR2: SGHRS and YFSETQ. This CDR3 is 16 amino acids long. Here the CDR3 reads CASSLFRAVAQETQYF. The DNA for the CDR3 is TGCGCCAGCAGTCTGTTCCGAGCGGTGGCCCAAGAGACCCAGTACTTC. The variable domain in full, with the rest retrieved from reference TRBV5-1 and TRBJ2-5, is KAGVTQTPRYLIKTRGQQVTLSCSPISGHRSVSWYQQTPGQGLQFLFEYFSETQRNKGNFPGRFSGRQFSNSRSEMNVSTLELGDSALYLCASSLFRAVAQETQYFGPGTRLLVL.

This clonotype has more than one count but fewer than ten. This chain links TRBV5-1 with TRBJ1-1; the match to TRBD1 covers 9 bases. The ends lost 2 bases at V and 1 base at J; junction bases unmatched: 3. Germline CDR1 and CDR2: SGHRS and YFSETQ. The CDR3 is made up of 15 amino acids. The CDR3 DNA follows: TGCGCCAGCAGCTTTAGACAGGGGGGGAACACTGAAGCTTTCTTT. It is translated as CASSFRQGGNTEAFF.

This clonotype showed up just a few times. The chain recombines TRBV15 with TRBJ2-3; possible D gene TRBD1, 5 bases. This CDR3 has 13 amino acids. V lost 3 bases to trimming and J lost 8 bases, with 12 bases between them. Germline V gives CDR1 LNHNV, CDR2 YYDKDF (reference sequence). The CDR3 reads CATSSPTAVTQYF. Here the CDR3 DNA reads TGTGCCACCAGCAGCCCGACAGCAGTTACGCAGTATTTT.

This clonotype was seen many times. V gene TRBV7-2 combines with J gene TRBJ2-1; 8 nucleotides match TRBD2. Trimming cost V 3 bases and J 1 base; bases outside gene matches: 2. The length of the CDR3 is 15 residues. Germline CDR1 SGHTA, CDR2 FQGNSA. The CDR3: CASSFRGGSYNEQFF. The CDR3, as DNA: TGTGCCAGCAGCTTCCGGGGGGGGTCCTACAATGAGCAGTTCTTC. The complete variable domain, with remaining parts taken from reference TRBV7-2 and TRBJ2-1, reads GAGVSQSPSNKVTEKGKDVELRCDPISGHTALYWYRQSLGQGLEFLIYFQGNSAPDKSGLPSDRFSAERTGGSVSTLTIQRTQQEDSAVYLCASSFRGGSYNEQFFGPGTRLTVL.

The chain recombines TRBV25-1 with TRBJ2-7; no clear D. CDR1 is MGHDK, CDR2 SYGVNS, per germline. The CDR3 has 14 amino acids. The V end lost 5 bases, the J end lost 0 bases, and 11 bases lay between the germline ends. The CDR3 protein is CASSRIQNSYEQYF. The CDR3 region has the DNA TGTGCCAGCAGTCGGATCCAGAACTCCTACGAGCAGTACTTC.

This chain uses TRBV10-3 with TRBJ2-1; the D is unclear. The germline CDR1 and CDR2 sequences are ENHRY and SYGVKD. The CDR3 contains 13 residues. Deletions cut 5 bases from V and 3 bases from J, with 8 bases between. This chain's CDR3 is CAISSDIYNEQFF. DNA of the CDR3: TGTGCCATCAGTTCTGACATCTACAATGAGCAGTTCTTC.

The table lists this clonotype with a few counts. CDR3 bases: TGCAGTGCTAGAGAGGTAACTAGCGGGAGGACAGATACGCAGTATTTT. It is translated as CSAREVTSGRTDTQYF. The chain employs TRBV20-1 and TRBJ2-3; TRBD2 aligns across 12 bases. J gave up 3 bases and V 0 bases, and 4 bases lay outside the gene matches. Germline V gene data show CDR1 as DFQATT and CDR2 as SNEGSKA (reference sequence). The CDR3 runs 16 residues.

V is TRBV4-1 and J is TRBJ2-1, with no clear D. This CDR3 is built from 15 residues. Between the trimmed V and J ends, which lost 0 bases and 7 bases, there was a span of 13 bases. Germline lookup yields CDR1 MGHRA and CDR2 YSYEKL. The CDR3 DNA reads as TGCGCCAGCAGCCAAGACCCTAATCCTGGTAATGAGCAGTTCTTC. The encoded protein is CASSQDPNPGNEQFF.

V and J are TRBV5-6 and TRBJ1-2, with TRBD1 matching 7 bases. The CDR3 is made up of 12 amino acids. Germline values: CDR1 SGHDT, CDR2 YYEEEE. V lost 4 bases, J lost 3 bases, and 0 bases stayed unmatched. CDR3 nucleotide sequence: TGTGCCAGCAGCGGACAGGACTATGGCTACACCTTC. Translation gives CASSGQDYGYTF.

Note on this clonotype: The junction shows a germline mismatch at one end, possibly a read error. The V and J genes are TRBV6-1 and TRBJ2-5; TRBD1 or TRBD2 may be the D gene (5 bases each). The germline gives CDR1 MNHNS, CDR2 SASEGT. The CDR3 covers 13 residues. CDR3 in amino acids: CVSSRDVGRTQYF. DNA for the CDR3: TGTGTCAGCTCCCGGGACGTCGGACGGACCCAGTACTTC.

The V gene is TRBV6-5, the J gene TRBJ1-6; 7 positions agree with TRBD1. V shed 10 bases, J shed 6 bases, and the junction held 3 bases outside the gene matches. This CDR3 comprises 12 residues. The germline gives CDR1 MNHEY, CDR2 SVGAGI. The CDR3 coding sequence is TGTGCCACCTCAGGGGGTAATTCACCCCTCCACTTT. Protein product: CATSGGNSPLHF.

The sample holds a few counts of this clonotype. CDR3 loop: CASTGLAGGYYEQYF. Here the CDR3 DNA reads TGTGCCAGCACCGGACTAGCGGGGGGATACTACGAGCAGTACTTC. V and J are TRBV11-2 and TRBJ2-7; 14 nucleotides match TRBD2. The CDR3 has 15 amino acids. V was pared by 7 bases and J by 3 bases, with 5 bases of the junction left unmatched. The germline V gene encodes CDR1 SGHAT and CDR2 FQNNGV.

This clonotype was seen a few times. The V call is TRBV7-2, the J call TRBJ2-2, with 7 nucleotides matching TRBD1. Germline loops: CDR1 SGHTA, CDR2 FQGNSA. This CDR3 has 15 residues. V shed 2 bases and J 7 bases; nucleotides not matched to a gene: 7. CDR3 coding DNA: TGTGCCAGCAGCTTATATACAGGGGAATACGGGGAGCTGTTTTTT. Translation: CASSLYTGEYGELFF.

The CDR3 is CASSPPNRANTEAFF. CDR3 DNA sequence: TGTGCCAGCTCACCACCTAACAGGGCGAACACTGAAGCTTTCTTT. The rearrangement uses TRBV18 and TRBJ1-1; tentative D call: TRBD1 (6 bases). The germline V gene encodes CDR1 KGHSH and CDR2 LQKENI. This CDR3 contains 15 residues. Trimming removed 0 bases from V and 1 base from J, with 9 bases in between.

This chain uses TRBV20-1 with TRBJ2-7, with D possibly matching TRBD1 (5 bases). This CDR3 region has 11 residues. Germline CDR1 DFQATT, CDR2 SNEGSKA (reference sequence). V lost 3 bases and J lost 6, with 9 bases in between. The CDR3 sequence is CSARTAFEQYF. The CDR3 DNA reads TGCAGTGCTAGGACAGCTTTCGAGCAGTACTTC.

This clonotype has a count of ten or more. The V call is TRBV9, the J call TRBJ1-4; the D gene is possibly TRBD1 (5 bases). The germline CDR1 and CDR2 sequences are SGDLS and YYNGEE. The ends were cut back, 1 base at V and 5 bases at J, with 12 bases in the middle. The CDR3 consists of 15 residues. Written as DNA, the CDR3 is TGTGCCAGCAGCGTAATGGGGCGTGGGAATGAAAAACTGTTTTTT. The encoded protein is CASSVMGRGNEKLFF.

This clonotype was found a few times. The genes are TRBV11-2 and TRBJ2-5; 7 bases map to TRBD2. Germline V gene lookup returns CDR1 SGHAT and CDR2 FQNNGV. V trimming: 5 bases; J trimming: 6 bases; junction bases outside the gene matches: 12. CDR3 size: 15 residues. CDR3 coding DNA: TGTGCCAGCAGCCCTCAAGCGGGAAAAGCACAGACCCAGTACTTC. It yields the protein CASSPQAGKAQTQYF.